This TCR beta chain was profiled in a study of OX40 agonist ivuxolimab in advanced cancers. V was pared by 4 bases and J by 8 bases, with 9 bases between. The length of the CDR3 is 12 residues. Looked up from germline, CDR1 is SGDLS and CDR2 is YYNGEE. Produced via immunoSEQ multiplex PCR; TCRdb's table is partial and in-frame only. This table has over 10,000 clones, 87% appearing once. The sequence derives from an adult with an advanced solid tumor such as melanoma, head and neck, liver or kidney cancer. The V and J genes are TRBV9 and TRBJ2-2; D unclear. Material: CD4+ or CD8+ T cells sorted from blood, obtained in a trial of the OX40 agonist ivuxolimab. The CDR3 nucleotides are TGTGCCAGCAGCTCTCCCGCGGGGGAGCTGTTTTTT. The encoded protein is CASSSPAGELFF.